Listed below are T cell receptor beta chains from one sample, sequenced in a study of OX40 agonist ivuxolimab in advanced cancers. Clones were sequenced by immunoSEQ multiplex PCR, and TCRdb holds only the in-frame ones, with some missing. The sample has about 58,000 clones; roughly nine tenths are singletons. The sample in question was CD4+ or CD8+ T cells sorted from blood, obtained in a trial of the OX40 agonist ivuxolimab. The receptors derive from an adult with an advanced solid tumor such as melanoma, head and neck, liver or kidney cancer. Each CDR3 is given without its conserved first and last residue.

J gene | V gene | CDR3 protein
TRBJ2-6 | TRBV28 | ASTPWGGAGTGANVLT
TRBJ2-7 | TRBV7-6 | ASSDSGYEQY
TRBJ1-2 | TRBV7-2 | ASSRGGGYGYT
TRBJ2-5 | TRBV11-1 | ASSYDGGRGETQY
TRBJ2-7 | TRBV27 | ASSLPGQGSHEQY
TRBJ2-7 | TRBV5-5 | ASSIDRGTSGSYEQY
TRBJ2-7 | TRBV18 | ASSPLQREQNEQY
. | TRBV15 | ATSRDQGTVFTYEQY
TRBJ1-2 | TRBV6-5 | ASSYAGSYGYT
TRBJ2-1 | TRBV6-1 | ASSEAPSSYNEQF
TRBJ2-7 | TRBV7-9 | ASSLATNSYEQY
TRBJ2-7 | TRBV30 | ACSPPAGQY
TRBJ2-3 | TRBV20-1 | SAFHPDTQY
TRBJ2-1 | TRBV28 | ASRAGLQNNEQF
TRBJ2-5 | TRBV7-9 | ASSLERSSGGQETQY
TRBJ2-1 | TRBV6-6 | ASRDSGVNEQF
TRBJ2-1 | TRBV7-2 | ASSLASSGRISYNEQF
TRBJ1-4 | TRBV30 | ACGIFSGSHQLF
TRBJ2-5 | TRBV28 | ASSSWGASETQY
TRBJ2-1 | TRBV15 | ATRTGSGGNEQF
TRBJ2-3 | TRBV7-3 | ASSLSPRLSTDTQY
TRBJ1-1 | TRBV27 | ASSSGRMNTEAF
TRBJ1-2 | TRBV18 | ASSPNLSGYT
TRBJ2-5 | TRBV29-1 | SVLIQGAETQY
TRBJ1-4 | TRBV7-4 | ARPLDRDPREKLF
TRBJ2-5 | TRBV5-1 | ASSFSGRKQETQY
TRBJ2-1 | TRBV29-1 | SVGREQF
TRBJ2-7 | TRBV6-5 | ASSYRRGLSYEQY